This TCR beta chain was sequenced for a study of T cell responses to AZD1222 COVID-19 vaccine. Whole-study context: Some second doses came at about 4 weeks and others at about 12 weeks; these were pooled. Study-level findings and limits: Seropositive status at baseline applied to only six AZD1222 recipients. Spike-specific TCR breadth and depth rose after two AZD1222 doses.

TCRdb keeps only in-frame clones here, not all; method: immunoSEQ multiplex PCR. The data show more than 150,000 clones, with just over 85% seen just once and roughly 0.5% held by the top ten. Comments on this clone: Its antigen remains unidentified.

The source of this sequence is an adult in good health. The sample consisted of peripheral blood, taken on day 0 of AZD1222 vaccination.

The DNA for the CDR3 is TGTGCCAGCAGTCGAACAGGGAGCGGCTTCGGTGAAAAACTGTTTTTT. This sequence encodes CASSRTGSGFGEKLFF. The V call is TRBV6-2 or TRBV6-3, the J call TRBJ1-4; perhaps TRBD1 as D (6 bases). Germline-derived CDR1 and CDR2 are MNHEY and SVGEGT. The CDR3 is made up of 16 amino acids. Trimming left V 5 bases short and J 7 bases short, with 20 bases between.